These T cell receptor beta chains were read from a single sample in a study of blood T cells in healthy people across ages. A single record per CDR3 protein comes from TCRdb applying MiXCR to the 5' RACE reads. The data contain 660,000 or so distinct CDR3 sequences, roughly 50% of them seen just once; the ten biggest clones take up roughly 34%. Sequencing input: blood. These receptors were taken from a man aged 60-69 years in good health. Both conserved end residues are part of each CDR3. The D gene is left open where the match is weak. A row's size may be missing; if present it is once, few, many or a size class.

clone size	D gene	V gene	CDR3 length	J gene	CDR3 DNA	CDR3 protein
.	TRBD2	TRBV9	17	TRBJ2-5	TGTGCCAGCAGCGTCTCGGGACTAGCGGGGGGGCGGGAGACCCAGTACTTC	CASSVSGLAGGRETQYF
.	.	TRBV12-3/TRBV12-4	14	TRBJ1-1	TGTGCCAGCAGTCCCAGACAGACGAACACTGAAGCTTTCTTT	CASSPRQTNTEAFF
few	.	TRBV7-2	15	TRBJ2-4	TGTGCCAGCAGCTTAGTGCCGGGGGCGGGGCACATTCAGTACTTC	CASSLVPGAGHIQYF
.	.	TRBV5-1	13	TRBJ1-2	TGCGCCAGCAGCTTTTCGGAGTACTATGGCTACACCTTC	CASSFSEYYGYTF
few	.	TRBV5-1	14	TRBJ2-7	TGCGCCAGCAGCGGGAGTGGGATAACCTACGAGCAGTACTTC	CASSGSGITYEQYF
.	TRBD2	TRBV7-2	14	TRBJ2-5	TGTGCCAGCAGCTCTAGGGCCGGGACTAATGAGCAGTACTTC	CASSSRAGTNEQYF
.	.	TRBV5-1	15	TRBJ2-5	TGCGCCAGCAGCTTGGTTGGGACCCCGCCAGATGAGCAGTACTTC	CASSLVGTPPDEQYF
.	TRBD2	TRBV5-6	16	TRBJ2-7	TGTGCCAGCAGCTCGCGTGGACTAGCGGGACGGGACGAGCAGTACTTC	CASSSRGLAGRDEQYF
.	.	TRBV20-1	13	TRBJ1-4	TGCAGTGCCCTCCAGATCGGGAGGAAAAAACTGTTTTTT	CSALQIGRKKLFF
.	.	TRBV9	14	TRBJ2-1	TGTGCCAGCAGCGTATGGTCAACCGTCAATGAGCAGTTCTTC	CASSVWSTVNEQFF
.	.	TRBV18	14	TRBJ2-5	TGTGCCAGCTCAGAACAGCTAGAACAAGAGACCCAGTACTTC	CASSEQLEQETQYF
.	.	TRBV20-1	14	TRBJ2-2	TGCAGTGCCCTTGGGGGAATCAGGACCGGGGAGCTGTTTTTT	CSALGGIRTGELFF
.	TRBD1	TRBV6-1	16	TRBJ2-7	TGTGCCAGCAGTGGCCCGGGACAGGGGACCTCCTACGAGCAGTACTTC	CASSGPGQGTSYEQYF
many	.	TRBV29-1	13	TRBJ2-1	TGCAGCGGAGGGGCCGGGACCGGGGGTGAGCAGTTCTTC	CSGGAGTGGEQFF
.	.	TRBV7-2	15	TRBJ2-1	TGTGCCAGCAGCCCAGGGGGGAACACCGGGGAGAGTCAGTTCTTC	CASSPGGNTGESQFF
many	.	TRBV20-1	12	TRBJ2-3	TGCAGTGCTAGAGATCGGCTAACCACGCAGTATTTT	CSARDRLTTQYF
.	.	TRBV20-1	15	TRBJ2-5	TGCAGTGCTAGGGCGAACTCAAATCCTCAAGAGACCCAGTACTTC	CSARANSNPQETQYF
.	.	TRBV25-1	14	TRBJ2-1	TGTGTCAGCAGTGAGGCGACACTTAACAATGAGCAGTTCTTC	CVSSEATLNNEQFF
few	TRBD2	TRBV5-1	15	TRBJ2-1	TGCGCCAGCAGAAAGGAAGCGGGGGATTACAATGAGCAGTTCTTC	CASRKEAGDYNEQFF
.	.	TRBV7-2	16	TRBJ1-1	TGTGCCAGCAGCGACGCTGGGGGGGCGCGAAGCACTGAAGCTTTCTTT	CASSDAGGARSTEAFF
many	TRBD1	TRBV4-2	19	TRBJ2-6	TGTGCCAGCAGCCAAGATCTAGGGACAGGGTCCACCGGGGCCAACGTCCTGACTTTC	CASSQDLGTGSTGANVLTF
.	.	TRBV9	14	TRBJ2-3	TGTGCCAGCAGCGTTGCTCCTAGCACAGATACGCAGTATTTT	CASSVAPSTDTQYF
.	.	TRBV6-6	13	TRBJ2-7	TGTGCCAGCAGCGGGACGGAGTCCTACGAGCAGTACTTC	CASSGTESYEQYF
.	TRBD1	TRBV5-1	13	TRBJ2-5	TGCGCCAGCAGCGAAACAGGGGAAGAGACCCAGTACTTC	CASSETGEETQYF
.	.	TRBV5-1	17	TRBJ2-3	TGCGCCAGCAGCTGGGGAAGACAGCCTGCTAGCACAGATACGCAGTATTTT	CASSWGRQPASTDTQYF
.	TRBD2	TRBV6-2/TRBV6-3	21	TRBJ2-1	TGTGCCAGCAGTTACCTATTCGGGGATCTAGCGGGGGGGAGCTCCTACAATGAGCAGTTCTTC	CASSYLFGDLAGGSSYNEQFF
.	.	TRBV4-1	19	TRBJ2-5	TGCGCCAGCAGCCAAGATAGAGGAGGCGGGGGCCGCGGCTACAATGAGCAGTACTTC	CASSQDRGGGGRGYNEQYF
.	.	TRBV29-1	12	TRBJ1-1	TGCAGCGCGACAGCCGAGGGCACTGAAGCTTTCTTT	CSATAEGTEAFF
.	.	TRBV3-1	14	TRBJ2-7	TGTGCCAGCAGCCAATACAGGGCTCCCTACGAGCAGTACTTC	CASSQYRAPYEQYF
once	TRBD2	TRBV20-1	14	TRBJ2-3	TGCAGTGCGGAGCGGGGGGCTCCCACAGATACGCAGTATTTT	CSAERGAPTDTQYF
.	TRBD1	TRBV4-2	16	TRBJ1-4	TGTGCCAGCAGCCAAGACGCAGACAGGGGAAATGAAAAACTGTTTTTT	CASSQDADRGNEKLFF
.	TRBD1	TRBV6-4	16	TRBJ1-2	TGTGCCAGCAGTGACGTCCATCGCACAGGGGTCTATGGCTACACCTTC	CASSDVHRTGVYGYTF
few	.	TRBV3-1	13	TRBJ2-1	TGTGCCAGCAGCCGCCGAGGGGACAATGAGCAGTTCTTC	CASSRRGDNEQFF
.	TRBD1	TRBV27	15	TRBJ1-5	TGTGCCAGCAGTTTTACAGGGACAGGGCATCAGCCCCAGCATTTT	CASSFTGTGHQPQHF